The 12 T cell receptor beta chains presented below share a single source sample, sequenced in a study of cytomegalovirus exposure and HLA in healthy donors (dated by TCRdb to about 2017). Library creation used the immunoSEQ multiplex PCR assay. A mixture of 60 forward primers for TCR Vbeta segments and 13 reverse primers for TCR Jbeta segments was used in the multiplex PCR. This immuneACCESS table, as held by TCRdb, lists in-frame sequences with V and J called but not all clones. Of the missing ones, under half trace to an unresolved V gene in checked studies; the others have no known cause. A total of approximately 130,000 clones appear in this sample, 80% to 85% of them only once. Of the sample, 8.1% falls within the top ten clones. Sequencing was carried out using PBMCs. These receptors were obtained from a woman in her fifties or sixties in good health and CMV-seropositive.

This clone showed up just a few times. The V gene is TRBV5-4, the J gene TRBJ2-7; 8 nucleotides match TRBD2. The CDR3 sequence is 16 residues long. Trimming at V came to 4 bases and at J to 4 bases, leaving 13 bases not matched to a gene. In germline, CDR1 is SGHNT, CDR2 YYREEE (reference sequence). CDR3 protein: CASSPGGAGGMYEQYF. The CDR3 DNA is TGTGCCAGCAGCCCCGGCGGGGCGGGGGGCATGTACGAGCAGTACTTC.

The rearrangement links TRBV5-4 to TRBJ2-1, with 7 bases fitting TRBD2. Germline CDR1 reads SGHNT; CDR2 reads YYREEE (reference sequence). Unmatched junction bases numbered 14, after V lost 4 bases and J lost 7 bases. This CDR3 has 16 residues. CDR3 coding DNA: TGTGCCAGCAGCCCCCTGGGCGGGGGAGTCCAGAATGAGCAGTTCTTC. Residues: CASSPLGGGVQNEQFF. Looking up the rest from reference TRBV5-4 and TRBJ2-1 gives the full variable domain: ETGVTQSPTHLIKTRGQQVTLRCSSQSGHNTVSWYQQALGQGPQFIFQYYREEENGRGNFPPRFSGLQFPNYSSELNVNALELDDSALYLCASSPLGGGVQNEQFFGPGTRLTVL.

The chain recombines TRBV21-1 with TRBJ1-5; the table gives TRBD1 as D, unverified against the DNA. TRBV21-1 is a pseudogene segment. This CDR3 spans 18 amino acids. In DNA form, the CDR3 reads TGTGCCAGCAGCAAAGGGGGACAGGGCTCCATTAGCAATCAGCCCCAGCATTTT. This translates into CASSKGGQGSISNQPQHF.

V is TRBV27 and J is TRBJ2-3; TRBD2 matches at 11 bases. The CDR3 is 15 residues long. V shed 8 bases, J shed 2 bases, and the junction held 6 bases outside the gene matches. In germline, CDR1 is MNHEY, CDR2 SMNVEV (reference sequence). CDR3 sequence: CASDRLAGNTDTQYF. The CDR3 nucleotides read TGTGCCAGCGATCGACTAGCGGGAAACACAGATACGCAGTATTTT.

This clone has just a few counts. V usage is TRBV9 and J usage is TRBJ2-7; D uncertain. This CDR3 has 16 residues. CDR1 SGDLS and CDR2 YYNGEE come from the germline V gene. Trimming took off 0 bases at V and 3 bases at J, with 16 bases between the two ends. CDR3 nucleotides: TGTGCCAGCAGCGTAGTAGACATGAAAAATTTCTACGAGCAGTACTTC. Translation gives CASSVVDMKNFYEQYF.

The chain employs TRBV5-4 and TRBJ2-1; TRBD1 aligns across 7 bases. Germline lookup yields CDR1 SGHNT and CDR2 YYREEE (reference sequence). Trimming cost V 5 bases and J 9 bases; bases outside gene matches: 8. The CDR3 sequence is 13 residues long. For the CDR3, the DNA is TGTGCCAGCAGTCCTCGTCGGACAGGTGAGCAGTTCTTC. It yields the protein CASSPRRTGEQFF.

This CDR3 is CASSFRVGEKLFF. CDR3 nucleotide sequence: TGTGCCAGCAGCTTCAGGGTTGGTGAAAAACTGTTTTTT. This chain links TRBV7-9 with TRBJ1-4; tentative D call: TRBD1 (5 bases). The CDR3 runs to 13 residues. V was trimmed by 3 bases and J by 7 bases, leaving 9 bases between them. CDR1 is SEHNR and CDR2 is FQNEAQ in the germline V gene (reference sequence).

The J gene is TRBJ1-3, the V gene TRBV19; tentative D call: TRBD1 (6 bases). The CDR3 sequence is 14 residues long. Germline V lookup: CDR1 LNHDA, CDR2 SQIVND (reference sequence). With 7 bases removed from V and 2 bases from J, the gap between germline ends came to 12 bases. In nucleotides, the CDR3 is TGTGCCAGTACCAGGACAGAAACTGGAAACACCATATATTTT. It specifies CASTRTETGNTIYF.

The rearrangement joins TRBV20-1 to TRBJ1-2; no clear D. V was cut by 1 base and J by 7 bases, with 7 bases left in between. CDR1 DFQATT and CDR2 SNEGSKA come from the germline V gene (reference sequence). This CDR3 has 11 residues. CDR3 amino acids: CSARGYSGYTF. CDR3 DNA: TGCAGTGCTAGAGGGTACAGTGGCTACACCTTC.

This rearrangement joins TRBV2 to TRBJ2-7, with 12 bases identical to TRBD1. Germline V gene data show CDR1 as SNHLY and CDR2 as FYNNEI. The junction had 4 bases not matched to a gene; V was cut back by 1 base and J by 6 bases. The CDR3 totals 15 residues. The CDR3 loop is CASSEVRGQGAEQYF. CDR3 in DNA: TGTGCCAGCAGTGAAGTCAGGGGACAGGGGGCCGAGCAGTACTTC.

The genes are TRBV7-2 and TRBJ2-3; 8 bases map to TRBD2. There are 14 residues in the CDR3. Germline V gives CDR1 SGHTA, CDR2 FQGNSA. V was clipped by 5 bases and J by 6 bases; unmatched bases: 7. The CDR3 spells CASSPPGGLDTQYF. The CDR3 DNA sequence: TGTGCCAGCAGCCCCCCGGGGGGGCTGGATACGCAGTATTTT.

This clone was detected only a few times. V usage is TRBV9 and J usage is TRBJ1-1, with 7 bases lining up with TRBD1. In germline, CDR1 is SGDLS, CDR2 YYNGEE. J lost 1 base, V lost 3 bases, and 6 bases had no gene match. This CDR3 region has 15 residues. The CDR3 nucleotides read TGTGCCAGCAGCGGAACAGGGGATCCGAACACTGAAGCTTTCTTT. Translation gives CASSGTGDPNTEAFF.